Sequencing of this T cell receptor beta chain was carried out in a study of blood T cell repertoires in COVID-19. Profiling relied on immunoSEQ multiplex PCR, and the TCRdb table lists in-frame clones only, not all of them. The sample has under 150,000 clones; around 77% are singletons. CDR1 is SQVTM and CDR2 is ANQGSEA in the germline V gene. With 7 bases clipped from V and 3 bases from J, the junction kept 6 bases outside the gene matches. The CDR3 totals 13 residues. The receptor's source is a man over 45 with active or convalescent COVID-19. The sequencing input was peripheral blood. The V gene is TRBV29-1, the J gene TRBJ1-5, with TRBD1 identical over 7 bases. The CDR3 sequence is CSARDSYNQPQHF. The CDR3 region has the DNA TGCAGCGCACGGGACAGCTACAATCAGCCCCAGCATTTT.